These T cell receptor beta chains were read from a single sample in a study of cytomegalovirus exposure and HLA in healthy donors. Sequencing was performed with immunoSEQ multiplex PCR; in TCRdb, only in-frame clones are kept and a portion is missing. This table holds over 150,000 clones, about 77% found once. The sequenced sample was PBMCs. The receptors stem from a woman aged 40 to 50 in good health and CMV-seropositive. Both conserved end residues are part of each CDR3. A D gene is named only where the DNA matches it firmly. Size values are once, few and many counts, or a class for expanded clones, and some rows have none.

>TRBJ1-2|TRBD1|TRBV2|.|13
TGTGCCAGCAGTGGGACAGGAAACTATGGCTACACCTTC
CASSGTGNYGYTF
>TRBJ1-1|.|TRBV5-8|.|14
TGTGCCAGCAGCTTTGGGGGCCTGGAGACTGAAGCTTTCTTT
CASSFGGLETEAFF
>TRBJ2-7|TRBD1|TRBV18|.|15
TGTGCCAGCTCACCCAGACAGGGGGCGTACTACGAGCAGTACTTC
CASSPRQGAYYEQYF
>TRBJ2-3|TRBD2|TRBV30|.|16
TGTGCCTGGAGTTATCTAGCGGGAGGAGGCACAGATACGCAGTATTTT
CAWSYLAGGGTDTQYF
>TRBJ2-3|TRBD2|TRBV5-1|.|16
TGCGCCAGCAAAGGACTAGCGGGGGGCCTCACAGATACGCAGTATTTT
CASKGLAGGLTDTQYF
>TRBJ1-2|TRBD1|TRBV6-6|.|15
TGTGCCAGCAGGTACCCGGGACAGGGGTCCTATGGCTACACCTTC
CASRYPGQGSYGYTF
>TRBJ2-2|.|TRBV21-1|.|16
TGTGCCAGCAGCCAAGGTGGCCTAGCGGGCGACCGGGAGCTGTTTTTT
CASSQGGLAGDRELFF
>TRBJ1-1|.|TRBV9|once|15
TGTGCCAGCAGCCCCTACATGGCGGTGGACACTGAAGCTTTCTTT
CASSPYMAVDTEAFF
>TRBJ1-1|TRBD1|TRBV6-6|.|14
TGTGCCAGCACCTCTTTCGACAGGGTCACTGAAGCTTTCTTT
CASTSFDRVTEAFF
>TRBJ2-5|.|TRBV18|.|14
TGTGCCAGCTCACCTCCTGGAGGGTTGGAGACCCAGTACTTC
CASSPPGGLETQYF
>TRBJ1-5|TRBD1|TRBV4-1|.|17
TGCGCCAGCAGCCAAGACCTCGGACAGGCTAGCAATCAGCCCCAGCATTTT
CASSQDLGQASNQPQHF
>TRBJ2-3|TRBD2|TRBV7-9|.|15
TGTGCCAGCAGCTTAGGGCGGGGGAGCACAGATACGCAGTATTTT
CASSLGRGSTDTQYF
>TRBJ2-3|.|TRBV5-1|once|14
TGCGCCAGCAGCTTTGGGGCCCAAACAGATACGCAGTATTTT
CASSFGAQTDTQYF
>TRBJ1-1|TRBD1|TRBV28|few|17
TGTGCCAGCAGACCGAGCCAGGGGGCACGGGTGAACACTGAAGCTTTCTTT
CASRPSQGARVNTEAFF
>TRBJ1-1|TRBD1|TRBV6-5|once|13
TGTGCCAGCAGTTACACACAGGGGACTGAAGCTTTCTTT
CASSYTQGTEAFF
>TRBJ2-1|TRBD2|TRBV7-2|.|17
TGTGCCAGCAGCCCGTTTTGGAGCGGGACTATTTACAATGAGCAGTTCTTC
CASSPFWSGTIYNEQFF
>TRBJ1-3|.|TRBV19|.|14
TGTGCCAGTAGTACCGGGGGCTCTGGAAACACCATATATTTT
CASSTGGSGNTIYF
>TRBJ1-1|.|TRBV5-8|.|14
TGTGCCAGCAGCTGGAAGGCGGGGCTGGCTGAAGCTTTCTTT
CASSWKAGLAEAFF
>TRBJ1-1|.|TRBV6-1|.|14
TGTGCCAGCAGTGCCGACAAACTGAACACTGAAGCTTTCTTT
CASSADKLNTEAFF
>TRBJ2-7|TRBD1|TRBV30|few|14
TGTGCCTGGAGAAAACCGGGACAGGGGGGCGAGCAGTACTTC
CAWRKPGQGGEQYF
>TRBJ2-1|TRBD2|TRBV19|.|18
TGTGCCAGTAGTATCGGGCTAGCGGGAGGATCAACTTACAATGAGCAGTTCTTC
CASSIGLAGGSTYNEQFF
>TRBJ1-4|TRBD1|TRBV7-2|few|15
TGTGCCAGCAGCTTAATGGCAGGGGGGAATGAAAAACTGTTTTTT
CASSLMAGGNEKLFF
>TRBJ2-3|.|TRBV29-1|.|15
TGCAGTGCGAAGACAGGACTTCTAAGCACAGATACGCAGTATTTT
CSAKTGLLSTDTQYF
>TRBJ1-2|TRBD1|TRBV4-1|.|16
TGCGCCAGCAGCCTATCCGGACAGGGAATCAACTATGGCTACACCTTC
CASSLSGQGINYGYTF
>TRBJ1-6|TRBD1|TRBV6-5|.|15
TGTGCCAGCAGTTCCGCGGGACAGAAAAATTCACCCCTCCACTTT
CASSSAGQKNSPLHF
>TRBJ2-7|TRBD2|TRBV30|.|14
TGTGCCTGGAGTATCGGTGGGGGGGCCTACGAGCAGTACTTC
CAWSIGGGAYEQYF
>TRBJ1-1|.|TRBV28|.|13
TGTGCCAGCAGTTTTAGTAAGAACACTGAAGCTTTCTTT
CASSFSKNTEAFF
>TRBJ2-3|.|TRBV19|few|13
TGTGCCAGTAGCCGACAATCCCCAGATACGCAGTATTTT
CASSRQSPDTQYF
>TRBJ1-4|.|TRBV30|.|15
TGTGCCTGGAGTGTCGGAGCTGGTACTAATGAAAAACTGTTTTTT
CAWSVGAGTNEKLFF
>TRBJ2-2|.|TRBV4-3|.|14
TGCGCCAGCAGCCGGGGGACTAACACCGGGGAGCTGTTTTTT
CASSRGTNTGELFF
>TRBJ2-1|TRBD1|TRBV6-1|.|19
TGTGCCAGCAGTGGAACGGGACAGGAGCTATTTAGCTCCTACAATGAGCAGTTCTTC
CASSGTGQELFSSYNEQFF
>TRBJ2-7|TRBD2|TRBV6-1|once|12
TGTGCCAGCAGTGGGGGGGGGTTCGAGCAGTACTTC
CASSGGGFEQYF
>TRBJ1-2|.|TRBV2|.|13
TGTGCCAGCAGTGGAACAGGGCTCGCTGGCTACACCTTC
CASSGTGLAGYTF
>TRBJ1-6|.|TRBV7-6|.|15
TGTGCCAGCAGCTTCAAGAGCTCCTATAATTCACCCCTCCACTTT
CASSFKSSYNSPLHF
>TRBJ2-4|TRBD2|TRBV5-1|.|16
TGCGCCAGCAGCTCAGGACTAGCGACCTCGGGGGACATTCAGTACTTC
CASSSGLATSGDIQYF
>TRBJ2-4|TRBD1|TRBV2|.|14
TGTGCCAGCAGGCAGACAGGGGGGCAAAACATTCAGTACTTC
CASRQTGGQNIQYF
>TRBJ2-4|TRBD1|TRBV29-1|few|16
TGCAGCGTTCGACGACAGGGACAGGGGATGGGGAACATTCAGTACTTC
CSVRRQGQGMGNIQYF
>TRBJ2-5|TRBD2|TRBV5-6|.|18
TGTGCCAGCAGCCTTGGCGGTGTCGGGGGGGCCGGAGCAGAGACCCAGTACTTC
CASSLGGVGGAGAETQYF
>TRBJ2-1|.|TRBV5-1|.|14
TGCGCCAGCAGCCTAGCCCGCCCGGGTGAGGAGCAGTTCTTC
CASSLARPGEEQFF
>TRBJ1-5|.|TRBV19|.|16
TGTGCCAGTAGCGAGAAAGGTGTCCAGGTCAATCAGCCCCAGCATTTT
CASSEKGVQVNQPQHF
>TRBJ2-3|.|TRBV4-1|.|17
TGCGCCAGCAGCCAAGATGGGGCAGTTGCTAGCACAGATACGCAGTATTTT
CASSQDGAVASTDTQYF
>TRBJ2-3|TRBD2|TRBV7-9|.|17
TGTGCCAGCAGCCAGGGACTAGCGGGAGGGCCCACAGATACGCAGTATTTT
CASSQGLAGGPTDTQYF
>TRBJ1-2|TRBD1|TRBV29-1|few|16
TGCAGCGTTGAGGCGGAAAGACAGGGGCCTAACTATGGCTACACCTTC
CSVEAERQGPNYGYTF
>TRBJ1-2|.|TRBV2|.|12
TGTGCCAGCACGGGAGCTAACTATGGCTACACCTTC
CASTGANYGYTF
>TRBJ1-4|.|TRBV6-6|few|15
TGTGCCAGCAGTTACCAACAGGGCAGGAATGAAAAACTGTTTTTT
CASSYQQGRNEKLFF
>TRBJ2-1|.|TRBV5-1|.|15
TGCGCCAGCAGCCCGGCTCCTAGCTCCTACAATGAGCAGTTCTTC
CASSPAPSSYNEQFF
>TRBJ2-2|.|TRBV21-1|.|15
TGTGCCAGCTTAAAGGAGGAGGAGAACACCGGGGAGCTGTTTTTT
CASLKEEENTGELFF
>TRBJ1-4|.|TRBV15|.|17
TGTGCCACCAGCAGAGATTCCGGCGGCAGGGATGGAGAAAAACTGTTTTTT
CATSRDSGGRDGEKLFF
>TRBJ2-7|.|TRBV30|.|11
TGTGCCTGGAGCAGGTCTCCCGAGCAGTACTTC
CAWSRSPEQYF